This T cell receptor (beta chain) was recovered during a study of OX40 agonist ivuxolimab in advanced cancers. Study-wide findings and caveats: Some nonresponders also had low normalized T-cell clonal expansion. Dosing at 0.1 to 3.0 mg/kg was accompanied by clonal expansion of CD4+ and CD8+ blood T cells by week 6. In CD8+ T cells, expanded clones were on average more numerous than in CD4+.

Assay: immunoSEQ multiplex PCR; the TCRdb copy retains only in-frame clones and omits some. This sample carries about 28,000 clones, 70% to 90% of them seen once, and the ten largest clones take 28%. Germline CDR1 reads SGHAT; CDR2 reads FQNNGV. The CDR3 is 16 residues long. V shed 5 bases and J 1 base; nucleotides not matched to a gene: 10. Excluded were patients having autoimmune disease history or systemic immunosuppression. A word on this clone: Antigen specificity is unknown.

The sample consisted of CD4+ or CD8+ T cells sorted from blood, taken in a trial of the OX40 agonist ivuxolimab. This rearrangement joins TRBV11-2 to TRBJ2-5; 7 bases are a match to TRBD1. This clonotype was obtained from an adult with an advanced solid tumor such as melanoma, head and neck, liver or kidney cancer. As DNA, the CDR3 is TGTGCCAGCAGCGAGCCTAAGACAGGGAGCCAAGAGACCCAGTACTTC. Amino acid sequence: CASSEPKTGSQETQYF.